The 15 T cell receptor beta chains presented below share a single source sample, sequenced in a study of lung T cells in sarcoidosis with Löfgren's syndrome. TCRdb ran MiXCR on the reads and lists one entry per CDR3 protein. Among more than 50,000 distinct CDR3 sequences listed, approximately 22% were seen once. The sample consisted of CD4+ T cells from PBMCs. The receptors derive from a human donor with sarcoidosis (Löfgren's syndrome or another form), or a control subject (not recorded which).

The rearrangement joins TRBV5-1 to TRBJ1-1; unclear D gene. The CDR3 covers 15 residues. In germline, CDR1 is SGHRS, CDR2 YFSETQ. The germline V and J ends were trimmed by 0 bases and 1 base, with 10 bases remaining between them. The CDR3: CASSLEGGSNTEAFF. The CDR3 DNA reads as TGCGCCAGCAGCTTGGAGGGAGGGTCGAACACTGAAGCTTTCTTT.

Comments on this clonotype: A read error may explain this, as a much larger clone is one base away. CDR3 in amino acids: CASSPSGSTEAFF. The CDR3 DNA sequence: TGTGCCAGCAGTCCGTCGGGTAGCACTGAAGCTTTCTTT. V and J are TRBV6-1 and TRBJ1-1, with D hard to call. Germline loops: CDR1 MNHNS, CDR2 SASEGT. Trimming left V 5 bases short and J 4 bases short, with 11 bases between. This CDR3 comprises 13 residues.

This CDR3 reads CASSLAGALYLSPLHF. CDR3 DNA sequence: TGTGCCAGCAGCTTGGCAGGGGCCCTTTACCTTTCACCCCTCCACTTT. The V and J genes are TRBV4-2 and TRBJ1-6; D perhaps matches TRBD1 (6 bases). The V end was cut by 5 bases, the J end by 9 bases, with 20 bases between. The CDR3 is 16 amino acids. The germline CDR1 and CDR2 sequences are LGHNA and YNFKEQ.

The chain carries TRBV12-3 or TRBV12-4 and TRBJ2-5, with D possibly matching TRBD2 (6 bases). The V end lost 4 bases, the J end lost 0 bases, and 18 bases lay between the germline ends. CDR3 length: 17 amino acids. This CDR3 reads CASSSPRWRGNQETQYF. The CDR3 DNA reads TGTGCCAGCAGTTCCCCTCGGTGGCGGGGTAACCAAGAGACCCAGTACTTC.

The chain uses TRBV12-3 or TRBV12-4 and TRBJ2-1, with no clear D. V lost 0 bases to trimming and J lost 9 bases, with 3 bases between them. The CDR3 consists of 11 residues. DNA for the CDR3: TGTGCCAGCAGTTTAGCAGTTGAGCAGTTCTTC. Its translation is CASSLAVEQFF.

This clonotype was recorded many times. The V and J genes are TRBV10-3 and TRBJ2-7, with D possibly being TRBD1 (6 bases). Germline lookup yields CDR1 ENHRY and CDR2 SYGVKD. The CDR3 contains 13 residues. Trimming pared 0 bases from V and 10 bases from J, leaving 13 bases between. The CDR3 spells CAISESETGPQYF. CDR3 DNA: TGTGCCATCAGTGAGTCGGAGACAGGACCACAGTACTTC.

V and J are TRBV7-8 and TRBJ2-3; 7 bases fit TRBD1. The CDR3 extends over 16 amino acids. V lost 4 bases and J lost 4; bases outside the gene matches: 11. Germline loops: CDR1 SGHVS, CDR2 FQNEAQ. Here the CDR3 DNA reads TGTGCCAGCAGCTCCGGGCGGACAGGCCGAGCAGATACGCAGTATTTT. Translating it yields CASSSGRTGRADTQYF.

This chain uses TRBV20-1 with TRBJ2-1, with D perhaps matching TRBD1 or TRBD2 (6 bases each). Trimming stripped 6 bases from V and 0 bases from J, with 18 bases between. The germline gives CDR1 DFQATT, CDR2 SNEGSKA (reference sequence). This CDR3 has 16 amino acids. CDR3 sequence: CSASPGGASSYNEQFF. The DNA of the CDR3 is TGCAGTGCGTCTCCCGGGGGCGCAAGCTCCTACAATGAGCAGTTCTTC.

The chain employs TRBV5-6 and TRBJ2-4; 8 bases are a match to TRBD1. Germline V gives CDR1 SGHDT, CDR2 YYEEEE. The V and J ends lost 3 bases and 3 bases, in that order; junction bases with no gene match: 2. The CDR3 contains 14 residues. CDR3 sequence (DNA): TGTGCCAGCAGCTCGACAGGGGTCAAAAACATTCAGTACTTC. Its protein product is CASSSTGVKNIQYF.

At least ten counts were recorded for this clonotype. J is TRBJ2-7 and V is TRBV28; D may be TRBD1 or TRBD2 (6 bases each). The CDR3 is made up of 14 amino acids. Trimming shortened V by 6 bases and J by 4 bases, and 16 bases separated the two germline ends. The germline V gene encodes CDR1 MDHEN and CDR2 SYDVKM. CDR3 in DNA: TGTGCCAGCAGCAAACAGGGAGGAGGGTACGAGCAGTACGTC. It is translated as CASSKQGGGYEQYV.

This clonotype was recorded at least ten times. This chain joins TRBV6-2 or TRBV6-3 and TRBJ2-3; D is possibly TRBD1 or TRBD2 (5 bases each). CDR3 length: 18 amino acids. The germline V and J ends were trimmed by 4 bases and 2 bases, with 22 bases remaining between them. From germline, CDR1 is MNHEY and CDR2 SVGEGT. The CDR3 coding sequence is TGTGCCAGCAGTTCCGCCCCGCTAGTGGGACGGATCACAGATACGCAGTATTTT. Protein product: CASSSAPLVGRITDTQYF.

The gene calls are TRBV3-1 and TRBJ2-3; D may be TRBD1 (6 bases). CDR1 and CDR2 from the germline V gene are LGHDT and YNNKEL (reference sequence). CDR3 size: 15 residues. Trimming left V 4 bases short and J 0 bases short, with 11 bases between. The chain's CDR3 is CASSPQTGSTDTQYF. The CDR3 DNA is TGTGCCAGCAGCCCTCAGACAGGTAGCACAGATACGCAGTATTTT.

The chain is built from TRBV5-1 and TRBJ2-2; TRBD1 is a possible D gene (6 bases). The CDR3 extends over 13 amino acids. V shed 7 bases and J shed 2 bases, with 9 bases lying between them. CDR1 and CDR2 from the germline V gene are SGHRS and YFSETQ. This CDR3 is CASWGLNTGELFF. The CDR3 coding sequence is TGCGCCAGCTGGGGGCTAAACACCGGGGAGCTGTTTTTT.

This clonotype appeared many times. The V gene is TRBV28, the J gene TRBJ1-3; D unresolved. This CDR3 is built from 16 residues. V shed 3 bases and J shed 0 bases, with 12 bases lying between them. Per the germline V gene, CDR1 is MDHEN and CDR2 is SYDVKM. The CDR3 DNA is TGTGCCAGCAGTTTTCAGCAGGCCAGCTCTGGAAACACCATATATTTT. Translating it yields CASSFQQASSGNTIYF. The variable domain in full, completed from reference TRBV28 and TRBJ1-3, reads DVKVTQSSRYLVKRTGEKVFLECVQDMDHENMFWYRQDPGLGLRLIYFSYDVKMKEKGDIPEGYSVSREKKERFSLILESASTNQTSMYLCASSFQQASSGNTIYFGEGSWLTVV.

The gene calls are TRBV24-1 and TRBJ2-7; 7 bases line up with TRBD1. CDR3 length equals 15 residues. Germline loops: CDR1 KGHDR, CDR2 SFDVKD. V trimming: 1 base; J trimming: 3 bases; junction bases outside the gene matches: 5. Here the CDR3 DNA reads TGTGCCACCAGTGATTTTGGGACAGATTACTACGAGCAGTACTTC. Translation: CATSDFGTDYYEQYF.